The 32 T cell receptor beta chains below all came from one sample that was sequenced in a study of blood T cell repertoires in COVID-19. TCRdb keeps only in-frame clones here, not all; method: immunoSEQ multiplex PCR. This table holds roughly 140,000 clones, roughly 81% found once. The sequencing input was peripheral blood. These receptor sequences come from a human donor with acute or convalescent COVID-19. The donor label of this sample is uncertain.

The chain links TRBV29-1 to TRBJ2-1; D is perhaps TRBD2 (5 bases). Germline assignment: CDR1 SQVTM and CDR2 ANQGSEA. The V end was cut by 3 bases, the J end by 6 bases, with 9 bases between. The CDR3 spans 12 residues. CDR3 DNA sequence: TGCAGCGTTGAGGGAGAAGGCAATGAGCAGTTCTTC. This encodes CSVEGEGNEQFF.

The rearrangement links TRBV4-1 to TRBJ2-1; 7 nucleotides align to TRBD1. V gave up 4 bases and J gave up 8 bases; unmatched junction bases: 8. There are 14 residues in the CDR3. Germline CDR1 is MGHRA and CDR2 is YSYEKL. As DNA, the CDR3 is TGCGCCAGCAGCCTCGGTAAGGGGGCCGATGAGCAGTTCTTC. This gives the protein CASSLGKGADEQFF.

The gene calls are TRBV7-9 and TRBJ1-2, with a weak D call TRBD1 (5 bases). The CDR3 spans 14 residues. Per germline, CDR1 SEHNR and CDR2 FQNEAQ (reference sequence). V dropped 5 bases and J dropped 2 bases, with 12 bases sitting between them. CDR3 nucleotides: TGTGCCAGCAGCCTCAGGGATTGGAACTATGGCTACACCTTC. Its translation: CASSLRDWNYGYTF.

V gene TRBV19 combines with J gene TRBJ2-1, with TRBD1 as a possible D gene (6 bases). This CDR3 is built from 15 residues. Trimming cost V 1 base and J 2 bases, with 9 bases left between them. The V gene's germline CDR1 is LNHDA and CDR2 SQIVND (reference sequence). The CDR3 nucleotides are TGTGCCAGTAGTATAGGTCACAGGGCCTACAATGAGCAGTTCTTC. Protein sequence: CASSIGHRAYNEQFF.

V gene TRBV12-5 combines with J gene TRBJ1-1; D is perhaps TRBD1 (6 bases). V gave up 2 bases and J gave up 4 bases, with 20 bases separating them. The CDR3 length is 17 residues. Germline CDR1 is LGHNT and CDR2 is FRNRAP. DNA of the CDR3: TGTGCTAGTGGTTTGTTCTCTCCAGGGGAGTCGACCACTGAAGCTTTCTTT. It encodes CASGLFSPGESTTEAFF.

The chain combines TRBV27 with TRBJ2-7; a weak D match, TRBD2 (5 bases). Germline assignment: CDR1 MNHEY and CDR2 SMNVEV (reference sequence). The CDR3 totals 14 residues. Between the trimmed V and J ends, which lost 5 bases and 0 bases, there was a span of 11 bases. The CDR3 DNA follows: TGTGCCAGCAGTGTCCCTGGGAGCTCCTACGAGCAGTACTTC. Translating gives CASSVPGSSYEQYF.

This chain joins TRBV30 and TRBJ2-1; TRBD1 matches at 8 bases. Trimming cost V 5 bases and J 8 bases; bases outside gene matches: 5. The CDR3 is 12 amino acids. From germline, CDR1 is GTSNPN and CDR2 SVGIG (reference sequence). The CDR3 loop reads CAWDRGSDEQFF. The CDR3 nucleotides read TGTGCCTGGGACAGGGGATCGGATGAGCAGTTCTTC.

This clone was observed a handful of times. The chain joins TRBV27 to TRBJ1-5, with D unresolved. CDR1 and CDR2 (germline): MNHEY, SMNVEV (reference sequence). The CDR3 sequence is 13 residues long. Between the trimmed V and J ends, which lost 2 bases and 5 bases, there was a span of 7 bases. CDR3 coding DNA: TGTGCCAGCAGTTTAGGTCGAGATCAGCCCCAGCATTTT. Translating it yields CASSLGRDQPQHF.

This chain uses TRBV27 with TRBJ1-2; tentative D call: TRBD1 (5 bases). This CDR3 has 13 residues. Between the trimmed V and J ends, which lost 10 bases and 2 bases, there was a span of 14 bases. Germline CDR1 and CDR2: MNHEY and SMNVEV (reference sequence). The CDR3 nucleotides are TGTGCCACTAGGAGGGACGGGAACTATGGCTACACCTTC. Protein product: CATRRDGNYGYTF.

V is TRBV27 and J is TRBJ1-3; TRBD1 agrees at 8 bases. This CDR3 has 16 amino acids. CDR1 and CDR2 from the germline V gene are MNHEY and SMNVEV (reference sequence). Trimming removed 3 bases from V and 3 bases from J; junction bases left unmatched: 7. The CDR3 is CASSLVGQGYGNTIYF. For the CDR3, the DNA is TGTGCCAGCAGTTTGGTCGGACAGGGATATGGAAACACCATATATTTT.

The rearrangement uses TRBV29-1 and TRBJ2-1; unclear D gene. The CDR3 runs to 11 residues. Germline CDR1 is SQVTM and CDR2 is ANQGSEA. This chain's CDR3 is CTYEEFNEQFF. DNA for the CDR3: TGCACTTACGAGGAGTTCAATGAGCAGTTCTTC.

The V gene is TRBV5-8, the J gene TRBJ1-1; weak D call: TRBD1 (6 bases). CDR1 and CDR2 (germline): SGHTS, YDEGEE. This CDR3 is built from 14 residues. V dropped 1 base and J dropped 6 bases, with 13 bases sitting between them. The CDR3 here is CASSLRGSRAEAFF. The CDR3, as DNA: TGTGCCAGCAGCTTGAGGGGGTCGAGGGCTGAAGCTTTCTTT.

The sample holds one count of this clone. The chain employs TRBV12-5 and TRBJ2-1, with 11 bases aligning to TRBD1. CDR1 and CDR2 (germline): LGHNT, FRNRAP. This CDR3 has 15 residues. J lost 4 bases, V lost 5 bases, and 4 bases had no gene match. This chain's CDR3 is CASGQGQGAYNEQFF. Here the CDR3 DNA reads TGTGCTAGTGGTCAAGGACAGGGGGCTTACAATGAGCAGTTCTTC.

CDR3 protein: CSVGGDRGNQPQHF. CDR3 nucleotide sequence: TGCAGCGTTGGGGGGGACAGGGGAAATCAGCCCCAGCATTTT. This chain joins TRBV29-1 and TRBJ1-5; 10 bases line up with TRBD1. Germline CDR1 SQVTM, CDR2 ANQGSEA. The CDR3 is made up of 14 amino acids. Unmatched junction bases numbered 4, after V lost 4 bases and J lost 4 bases.

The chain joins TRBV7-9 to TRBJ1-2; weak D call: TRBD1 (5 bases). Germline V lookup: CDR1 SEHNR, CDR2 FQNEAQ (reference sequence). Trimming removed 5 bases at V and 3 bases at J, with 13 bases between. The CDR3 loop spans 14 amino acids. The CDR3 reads CASSPFDSYYGYTF. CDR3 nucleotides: TGTGCCAGCAGCCCGTTCGACAGTTACTATGGCTACACCTTC.

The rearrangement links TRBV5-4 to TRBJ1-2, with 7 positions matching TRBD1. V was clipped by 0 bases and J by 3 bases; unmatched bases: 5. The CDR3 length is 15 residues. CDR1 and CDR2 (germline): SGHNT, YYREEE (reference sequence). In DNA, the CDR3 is TGTGCCAGCAGCTTGGGGGACAGAGTTTACTATGGCTACACCTTC. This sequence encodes CASSLGDRVYYGYTF.

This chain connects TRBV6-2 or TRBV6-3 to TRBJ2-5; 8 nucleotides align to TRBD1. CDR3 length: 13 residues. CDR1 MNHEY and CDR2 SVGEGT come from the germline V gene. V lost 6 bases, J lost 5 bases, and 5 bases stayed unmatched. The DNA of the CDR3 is TGTGCCAGCAGCCCGTACAGGGGGGAGACCCAGTACTTC. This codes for CASSPYRGETQYF.

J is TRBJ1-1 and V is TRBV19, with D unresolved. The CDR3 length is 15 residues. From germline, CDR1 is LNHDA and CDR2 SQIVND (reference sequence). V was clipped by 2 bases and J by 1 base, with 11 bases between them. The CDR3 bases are TGTGCCAGTAGTATAAATTTCGGGAGGAACACTGAAGCTTTCTTT. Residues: CASSINFGRNTEAFF.

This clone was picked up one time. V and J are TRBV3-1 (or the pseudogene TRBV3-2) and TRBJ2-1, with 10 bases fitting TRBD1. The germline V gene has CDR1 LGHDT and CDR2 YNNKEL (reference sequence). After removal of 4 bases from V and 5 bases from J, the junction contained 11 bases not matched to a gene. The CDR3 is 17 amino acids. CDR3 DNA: TGTGCCAGCAGCCCCCGGGACAGGGGACCCTTCCACAATGAGCAGTTCTTC. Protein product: CASSPRDRGPFHNEQFF.

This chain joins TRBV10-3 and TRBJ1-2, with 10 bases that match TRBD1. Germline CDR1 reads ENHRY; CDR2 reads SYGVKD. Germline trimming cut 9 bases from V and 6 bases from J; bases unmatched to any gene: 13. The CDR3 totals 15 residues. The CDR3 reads CAIFQEDRGMHGYTF. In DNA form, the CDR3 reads TGTGCCATTTTCCAGGAGGACAGGGGGATGCATGGCTACACCTTC.

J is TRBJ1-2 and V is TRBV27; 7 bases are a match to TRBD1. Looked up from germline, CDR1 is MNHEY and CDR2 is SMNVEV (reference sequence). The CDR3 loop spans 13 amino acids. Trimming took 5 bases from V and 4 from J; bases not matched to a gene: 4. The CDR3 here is CASSKGQIYGYTF. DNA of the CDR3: TGTGCCAGCAGTAAGGGACAGATCTATGGCTACACCTTC.

CDR3 region: CASSPRGQLNTEAFF. CDR3 DNA sequence: TGTGCCAGCAGTCCCAGAGGACAGCTGAACACTGAAGCTTTCTTT. The V and J genes are TRBV27 and TRBJ1-1; D is possibly TRBD1 (6 bases). The CDR3 length is 15 residues. Trimming took off 5 bases at V and 0 bases at J, with 13 bases between the two ends. Germline V gene sequence: CDR1 MNHEY, CDR2 SMNVEV (reference sequence).

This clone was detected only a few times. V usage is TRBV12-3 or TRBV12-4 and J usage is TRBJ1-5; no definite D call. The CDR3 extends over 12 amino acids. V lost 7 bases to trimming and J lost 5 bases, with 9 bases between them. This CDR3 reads CASTLADQPQHF. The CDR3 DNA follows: TGTGCCAGCACCCTCGCGGATCAGCCCCAGCATTTT.

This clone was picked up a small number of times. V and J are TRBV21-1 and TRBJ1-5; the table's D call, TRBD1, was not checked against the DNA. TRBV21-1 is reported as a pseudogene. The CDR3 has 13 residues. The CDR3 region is CASFSGGNQPQHF. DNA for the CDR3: TGTGCCAGCTTCTCAGGGGGCAATCAGCCCCAGCATTTT.

The CDR3 region is CASSRTPVGEQYF. CDR3 coding DNA: TGTGCCAGTAGTCGGACTCCGGTGGGGGAGCAGTACTTC. This sequence joins TRBV19 and TRBJ2-7; D may be TRBD2 (5 bases). The CDR3 is 13 residues long. The V gene's germline CDR1 is LNHDA and CDR2 SQIVND (reference sequence). With 5 bases removed from V and 7 bases from J, the gap between germline ends came to 15 bases.

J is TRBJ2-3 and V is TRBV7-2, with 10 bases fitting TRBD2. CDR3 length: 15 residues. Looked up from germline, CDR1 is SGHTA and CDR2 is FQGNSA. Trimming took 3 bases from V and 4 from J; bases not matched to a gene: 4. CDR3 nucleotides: TGTGCCAGCAGCTTCACTAGCGGGGTCGCAGATACGCAGTATTTT. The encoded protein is CASSFTSGVADTQYF.

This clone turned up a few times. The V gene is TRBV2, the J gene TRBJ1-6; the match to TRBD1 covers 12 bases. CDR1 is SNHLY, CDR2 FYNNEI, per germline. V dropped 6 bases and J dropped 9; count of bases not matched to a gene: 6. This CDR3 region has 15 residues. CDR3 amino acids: CASRGTGGRSSPLHF. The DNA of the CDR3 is TGTGCCAGCAGGGGGACAGGGGGCCGGAGTTCACCCCTCCACTTT.

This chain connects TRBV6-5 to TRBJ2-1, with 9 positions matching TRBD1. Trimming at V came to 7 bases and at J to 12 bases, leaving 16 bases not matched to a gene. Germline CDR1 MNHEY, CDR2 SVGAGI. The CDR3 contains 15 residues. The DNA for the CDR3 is TGTGCCAGCACCACCGGGGACAGGGAAAGAATAGCGCAGTTCTTC. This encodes CASTTGDRERIAQFF.

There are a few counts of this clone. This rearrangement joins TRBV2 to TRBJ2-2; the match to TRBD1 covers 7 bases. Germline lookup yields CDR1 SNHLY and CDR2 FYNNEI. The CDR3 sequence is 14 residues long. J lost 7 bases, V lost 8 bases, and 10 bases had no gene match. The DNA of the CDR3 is TGTGCCAGCCAGGGGTACAGGGGCCTCGGGGAGCTGTTTTTT. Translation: CASQGYRGLGELFF.

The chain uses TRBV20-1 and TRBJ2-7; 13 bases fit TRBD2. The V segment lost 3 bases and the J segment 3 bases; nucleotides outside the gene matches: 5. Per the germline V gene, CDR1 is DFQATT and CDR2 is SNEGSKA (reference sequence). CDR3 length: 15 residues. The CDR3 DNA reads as TGCAGTGCTAGTTGGACTAGCGGGGGCCTCTACGAGCAGTACGTC. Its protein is CSASWTSGGLYEQYV.

The CDR3, as DNA: TGTGCCAGCAGCGTTACAGGGGGCACCCTCTATGGCTACACCTTC. Translated, it gives CASSVTGGTLYGYTF. The rearrangement links TRBV9 to TRBJ1-2; 9 bases fit TRBD1. Germline V gene sequence: CDR1 SGDLS, CDR2 YYNGEE. The CDR3 runs to 15 residues. The ends lost 2 bases at V and 4 bases at J; junction bases unmatched: 6.

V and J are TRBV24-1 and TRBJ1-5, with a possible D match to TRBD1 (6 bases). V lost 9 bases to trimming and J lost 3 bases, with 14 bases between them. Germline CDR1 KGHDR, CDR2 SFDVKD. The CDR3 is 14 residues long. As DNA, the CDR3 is TGTGCCACCGGGGGCCGGGGCCTCAATCAGCCCCAGCATTTT. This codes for CATGGRGLNQPQHF.